This T cell receptor beta chain is drawn from a study of OX40 agonist ivuxolimab in advanced cancers. Study details: Every 2 weeks, patients received ivuxolimab intravenously, dosed at 0.01 to 10 mg/kg. Three individuals attained partial responses, comprising one hepatocellular carcinoma case and two cutaneous melanoma cases. Overall study results and limits: In general, CD8+ T cells held more expanded clones than CD4+ did, on average. Blood T cells, both CD4+ and CD8+, expanded clonally by week 6 at 0.1 to 3.0 mg/kg.

A note on this clone: Its antigen is unknown.

Germline-derived CDR1 and CDR2 are GTSNPN and SVGIG (reference sequence). The CDR3 is made up of 13 amino acids. V lost 6 bases, J lost 0 bases, and 9 bases lay in between. Assay: immunoSEQ multiplex PCR; the TCRdb copy retains only in-frame clones and omits some. This table holds about 100,000 clones, about 91% found once. This chain links TRBV30 with TRBJ2-1; possibly TRBD2 for D (6 bases). Here the sequenced sample was CD4+ or CD8+ T cells sorted from blood, taken in a trial of the OX40 agonist ivuxolimab. The receptor was isolated from an adult with an advanced solid tumor such as melanoma, head and neck, liver or kidney cancer. CDR3 residues: CACTSNSYNEQFF. CDR3 bases: TGTGCCTGTACTAGCAACTCCTACAATGAGCAGTTCTTC.